This is a list of T cell receptor beta chains from one sample in a study of cytomegalovirus exposure and HLA in healthy donors. Profiling relied on immunoSEQ multiplex PCR, and the TCRdb table lists in-frame clones only, not all of them. The table lists some 200,000 clones. The specimen sequenced was PBMCs. All receptors derive from a boy aged 5-17 years in good health and CMV-seronegative. The CDR3 runs from the conserved cysteine through the conserved F or W. Each record gives: D gene, V gene, J gene, CDR3 DNA, CDR3 protein. D genes are given only for firm matches.

-	TRBV7-2	TRBJ1-3	TGTGCCAGCAGGACAGGAAAATTAGGAAACACCATATATTTT	CASRTGKLGNTIYF
-	TRBV28	TRBJ2-6	TGTGCCAGCAGGGTCGGACAGAGCTCTGGGGCCAACGTCCTGACTTTC	CASRVGQSSGANVLTF
TRBD1	TRBV11-2	TRBJ1-2	TGTGCCAGCGAGGGCAGGGGGCAAGGCTACACCTTC	CASEGRGQGYTF
-	TRBV27	TRBJ1-5	TGTGCCAGCAGCCCGGGCGGGTACCGGCCCCAGCATTTT	CASSPGGYRPQHF
TRBD1	TRBV29-1	TRBJ2-7	TGCAGCGTTGGTCAGGGGGTCGACGAGCAGTACTTC	CSVGQGVDEQYF
TRBD1	TRBV6-5	TRBJ1-1	TGTGCCAGCAGTTACGGGACAGTGAACACTGAAGCTTTCTTT	CASSYGTVNTEAFF
TRBD1	TRBV7-6	TRBJ2-7	TGTGCCAGCAGCTTAGGACAGGGGGCATACGAGCAGTACTTC	CASSLGQGAYEQYF
TRBD1	TRBV25-1	TRBJ2-2	TGTGCCAGCGGGTCCGGGACAGGGGACACCGGGGAGCTGTTTTTT	CASGSGTGDTGELFF
TRBD1	TRBV11-2	TRBJ2-7	TGTGCTACGGGACAGGGATCCCCCTACGAGCAGTACTTC	CATGQGSPYEQYF
-	TRBV5-1	TRBJ1-2	TGCGCCAGCACTATAGATGAGGGTAACTATGGCTACACCTTC	CASTIDEGNYGYTF
TRBD2	TRBV5-4	TRBJ2-5	TGTGCCAGCAGCAAAGGGACTAGCGGGGGAGAGACCCAGTACTTC	CASSKGTSGGETQYF
TRBD2	TRBV2	TRBJ2-3	TGTGCCAGCAACGGGGGGAGCACAGATACGCAGTATTTT	CASNGGSTDTQYF
-	TRBV6-6	TRBJ2-7	TGTGCCAGCACACGGGGGAGGAGCTCCTACGAGCAGTACTTC	CASTRGRSSYEQYF
-	TRBV7-9	TRBJ2-5	TGTGCCAGCAGCCGCCCCTACCAGGTTCAAGAGACCCAGTACTTC	CASSRPYQVQETQYF